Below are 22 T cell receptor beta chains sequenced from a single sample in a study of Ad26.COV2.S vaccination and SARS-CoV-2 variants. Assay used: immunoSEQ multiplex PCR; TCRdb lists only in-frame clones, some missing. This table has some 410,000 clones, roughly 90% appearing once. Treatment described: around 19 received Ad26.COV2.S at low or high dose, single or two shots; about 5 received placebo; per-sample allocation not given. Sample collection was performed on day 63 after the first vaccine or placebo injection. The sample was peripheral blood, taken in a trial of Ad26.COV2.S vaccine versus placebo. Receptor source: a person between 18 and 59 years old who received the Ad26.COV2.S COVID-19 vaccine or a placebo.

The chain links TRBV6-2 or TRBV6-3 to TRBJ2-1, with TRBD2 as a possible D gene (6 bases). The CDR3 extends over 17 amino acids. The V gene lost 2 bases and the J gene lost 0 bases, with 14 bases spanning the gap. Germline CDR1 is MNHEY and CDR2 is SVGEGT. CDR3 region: CASSYGLAVSSYNEQFF. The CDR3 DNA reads TGTGCCAGCAGTTACGGGTTAGCGGTCAGCTCCTACAATGAGCAGTTCTTC.

The CDR3 here is CASGFGSGAADTQYF. As DNA, the CDR3 is TGTGCTAGTGGTTTTGGTAGCGGGGCAGCAGATACGCAGTATTTT. This chain joins TRBV12-5 and TRBJ2-3, with TRBD2 matching over 8 bases. V lost 3 bases and J lost 4; bases outside the gene matches: 6. The CDR3 covers 15 residues. Germline CDR1 is LGHNT and CDR2 is FRNRAP.

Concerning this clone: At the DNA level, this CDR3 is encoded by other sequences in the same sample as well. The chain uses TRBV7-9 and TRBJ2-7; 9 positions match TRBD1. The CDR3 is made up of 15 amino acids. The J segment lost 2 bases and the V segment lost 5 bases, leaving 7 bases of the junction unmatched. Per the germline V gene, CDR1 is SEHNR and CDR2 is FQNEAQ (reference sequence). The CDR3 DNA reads TGTGCCAGCAGCCCCCGAGGACAGGGGACCTACGAGCAGTACTTC. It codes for CASSPRGQGTYEQYF.

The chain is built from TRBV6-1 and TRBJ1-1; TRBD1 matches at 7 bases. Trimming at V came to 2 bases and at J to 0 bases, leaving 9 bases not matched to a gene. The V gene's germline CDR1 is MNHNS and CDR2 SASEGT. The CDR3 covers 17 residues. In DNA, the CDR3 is TGTGCCAGCAGTGAAAGTAGGGGGCGGGGATTGAACACTGAAGCTTTCTTT. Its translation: CASSESRGRGLNTEAFF.

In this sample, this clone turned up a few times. In nucleotides, the CDR3 is TGCGCCAGCAGTGCCCAGCTATACACCGGGGAGCTGTTTTTT. This translates into CASSAQLYTGELFF. V usage is TRBV10-1 and J usage is TRBJ2-2; D is uncertain. The CDR3 spans 14 residues. V was cut by 4 bases and J by 3 bases, with 9 bases left in between. Germline CDR1 WNHNN, CDR2 SYGVQD (reference sequence).

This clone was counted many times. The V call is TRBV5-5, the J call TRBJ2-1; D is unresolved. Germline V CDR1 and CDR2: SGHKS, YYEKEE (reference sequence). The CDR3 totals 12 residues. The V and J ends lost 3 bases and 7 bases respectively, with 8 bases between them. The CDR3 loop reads CASSWSGNEQFF. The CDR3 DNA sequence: TGTGCCAGCAGCTGGTCTGGTAATGAGCAGTTCTTC.

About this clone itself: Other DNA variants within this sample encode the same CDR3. The CDR3 region has the DNA TGTGCCAGCAGCTTAGATGGTGCCGGCAATCAGCCCCAGCATTTT. It yields the protein CASSLDGAGNQPQHF. This chain joins TRBV7-2 and TRBJ1-5; D not resolved. This CDR3 comprises 15 residues. CDR1 SGHTA and CDR2 FQGNSA come from the germline V gene. Trimming removed 1 base from V and 2 bases from J, with 9 bases in between.

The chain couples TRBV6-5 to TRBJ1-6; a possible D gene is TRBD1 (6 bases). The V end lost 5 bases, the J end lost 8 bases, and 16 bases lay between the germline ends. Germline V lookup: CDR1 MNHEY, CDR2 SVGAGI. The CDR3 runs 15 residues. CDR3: CASSQRAGVDSPLHF. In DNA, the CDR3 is TGTGCCAGCAGTCAGAGGGCAGGGGTAGATTCACCCCTCCACTTT.

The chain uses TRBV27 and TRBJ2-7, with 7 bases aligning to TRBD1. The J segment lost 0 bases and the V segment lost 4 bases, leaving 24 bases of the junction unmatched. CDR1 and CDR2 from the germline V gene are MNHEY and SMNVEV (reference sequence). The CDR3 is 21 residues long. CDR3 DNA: TGTGCCAGCAGTTCGCGACTTCCGGGACAGACACAAGGCTACAACTCCTACGAGCAGTACTTC. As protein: CASSSRLPGQTQGYNSYEQYF.

The CDR3 DNA reads as TGTGCCAGCAGCTTAGGTAGCGGGGGGGGAAGAAACATTCAGTACTTC. It specifies CASSLGSGGGRNIQYF. The chain is built from TRBV7-8 and TRBJ2-4; 11 nucleotides line up with TRBD2. This CDR3 is 16 amino acids long. CDR1 is SGHVS and CDR2 is FQNEAQ in the germline V gene. V lost 1 base, J lost 6 bases, and 5 bases stayed unmatched.

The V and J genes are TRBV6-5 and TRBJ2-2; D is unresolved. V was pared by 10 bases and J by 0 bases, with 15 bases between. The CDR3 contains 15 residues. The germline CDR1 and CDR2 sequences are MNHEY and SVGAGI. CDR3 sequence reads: CATTRRTTNTGELFF. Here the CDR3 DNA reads TGTGCCACAACCCGGCGGACGACGAACACCGGGGAGCTGTTTTTT.

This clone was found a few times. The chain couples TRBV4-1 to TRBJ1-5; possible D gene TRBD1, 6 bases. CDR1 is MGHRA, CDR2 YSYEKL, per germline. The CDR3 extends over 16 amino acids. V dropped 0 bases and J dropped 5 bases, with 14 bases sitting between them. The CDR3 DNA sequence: TGCGCCAGCAGCCAAGATCGAAAGGGGGGCTATCAGCCCCAGCATTTT. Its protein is CASSQDRKGGYQPQHF.

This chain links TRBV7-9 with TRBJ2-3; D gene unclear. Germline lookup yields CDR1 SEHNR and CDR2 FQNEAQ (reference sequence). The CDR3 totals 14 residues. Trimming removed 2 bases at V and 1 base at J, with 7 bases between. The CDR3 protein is CASSLSVGTDTQYF. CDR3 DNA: TGTGCCAGCAGCTTAAGTGTAGGCACAGATACGCAGTATTTT.

The CDR3 bases are TGTGCCAGCAGTTTGGCCATTCAGCCCCAGCATTTT. This translates into CASSLAIQPQHF. The chain couples TRBV12-3 or TRBV12-4 to TRBJ1-5; D call uncertain. This CDR3 region has 12 residues. The V and J ends lost 3 bases and 6 bases respectively, with 6 bases between them.

The CDR3: CASSQGGGWNGNTEAFF. CDR3 nucleotides: TGTGCCAGCAGCCAAGGGGGAGGGTGGAATGGAAACACTGAAGCTTTCTTT. The chain employs TRBV3-1 (or the pseudogene TRBV3-2) and TRBJ1-1; D gene ambiguous. Germline lookup yields CDR1 LGHDT and CDR2 YNNKEL (reference sequence). The CDR3 consists of 17 residues. Trimming shortened V by 1 base and J by 2 bases, and 17 bases separated the two germline ends.

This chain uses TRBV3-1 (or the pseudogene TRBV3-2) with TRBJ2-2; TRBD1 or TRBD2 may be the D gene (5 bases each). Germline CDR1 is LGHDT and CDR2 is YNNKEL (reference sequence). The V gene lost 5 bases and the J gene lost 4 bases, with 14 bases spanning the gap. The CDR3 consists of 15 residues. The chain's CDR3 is CASSYLGTFTGELFF. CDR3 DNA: TGTGCCAGCAGCTACCTGGGGACGTTCACCGGGGAGCTGTTTTTT.

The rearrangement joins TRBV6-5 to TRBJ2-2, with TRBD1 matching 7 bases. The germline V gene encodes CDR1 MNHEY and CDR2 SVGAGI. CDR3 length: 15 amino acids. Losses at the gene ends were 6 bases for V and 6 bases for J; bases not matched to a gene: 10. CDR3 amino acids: CASSPLTGLPGELFF. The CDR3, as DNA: TGTGCCAGCAGCCCGCTGACAGGGTTACCCGGGGAGCTGTTTTTT.

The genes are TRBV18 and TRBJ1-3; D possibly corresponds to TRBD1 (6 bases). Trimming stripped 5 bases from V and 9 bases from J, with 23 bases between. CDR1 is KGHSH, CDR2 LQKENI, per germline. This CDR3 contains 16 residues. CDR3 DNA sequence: TGTGCCAGCTCAACAGACCAGGGGTCTCGGGAAATCACCATATATTTT. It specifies CASSTDQGSREITIYF.

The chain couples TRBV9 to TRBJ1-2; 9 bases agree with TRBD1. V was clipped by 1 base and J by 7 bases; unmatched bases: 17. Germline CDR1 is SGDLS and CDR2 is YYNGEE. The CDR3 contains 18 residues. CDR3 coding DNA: TGTGCCAGCAGCGTATCCCTAGAACCGGGACAGGGCCCCGGTGGCTACACCTTC. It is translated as CASSVSLEPGQGPGGYTF.

For the CDR3, the DNA is TGTGCCATCAGGGGCGGACAGAGCTCCTATAATTCACCCCTCCACTTT. It yields the protein CAIRGGQSSYNSPLHF. The rearrangement joins TRBV10-3 to TRBJ1-6, with a possible D match to TRBD1 (6 bases). CDR3 length: 16 amino acids. V dropped 6 bases and J dropped 0 bases, with 12 bases sitting between them. Germline V lookup: CDR1 ENHRY, CDR2 SYGVKD.

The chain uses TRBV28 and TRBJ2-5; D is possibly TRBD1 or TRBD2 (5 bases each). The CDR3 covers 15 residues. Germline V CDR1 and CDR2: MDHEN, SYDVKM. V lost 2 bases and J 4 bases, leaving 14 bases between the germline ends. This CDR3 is CASSLGGGLVETQYF. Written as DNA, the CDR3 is TGTGCCAGCAGTTTAGGGGGTGGTCTGGTAGAGACCCAGTACTTC.

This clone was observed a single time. CDR3 DNA: TGTGCCAGCAGCTTAGCCCCAGGGAATGAGCAGTTCTTC. This codes for CASSLAPGNEQFF. This chain links TRBV7-9 with TRBJ2-1; D perhaps matches TRBD1 (5 bases). Trimming stripped 0 bases from V and 7 bases from J, with 7 bases between. This CDR3 contains 13 residues. Germline-derived CDR1 and CDR2 are SEHNR and FQNEAQ (reference sequence).